A selection of T cell receptor beta chains follows, all from one sample in a study of response to subunit inactivated influenza vaccine. TCRdb redid the calling of the RT-PCR reads with MiXCR, one entry per CDR3 protein. The sample consists of a few hundred thousand distinct CDR3 sequences, around a fifth of them appearing once. The starting material was PBMCs from blood, obtained about 20 months after vaccination. The receptors stem from a man between 45 and 75 years old who received an inactivated influenza vaccine. Each CDR3 is given with its conserved first and last residue. Each record gives: V gene, D gene, CDR3 length, clone size, J gene, CDR3 protein, CDR3 DNA. A D gene is named only where the DNA matches it firmly. Clone size is shown for a subset of rows, as once, few, many or a class of expanded clone.

TRBV4-3	.	17	few	TRBJ2-7	CASSQEFTREGTYEQYF	TGCGCCAGCAGCCAAGAGTTTACGAGAGAGGGGACCTACGAGCAGTACTTC
TRBV10-3	.	11	few	TRBJ1-2	CAIKTRYGYTF	TGTGCCATTAAGACACGGTATGGCTACACCTTC
TRBV10-2	TRBD1	13	.	TRBJ2-7	CASRTGAAYEQYF	TGCGCCAGTAGGACAGGCGCTGCCTACGAGCAGTACTTC
TRBV12-3/TRBV12-4	.	17	few	TRBJ1-5	CASSLSSGPMNNQPQHF	TGTGCCAGCAGTTTAAGTTCGGGTCCGATGAACAATCAGCCCCAGCATTTT
TRBV2	.	14	.	TRBJ2-7	CASNPTGKTYEQYF	TGTGCCAGCAATCCGACAGGCAAGACCTACGAGCAGTACTTC
TRBV5-6	TRBD2	14	few	TRBJ2-3	CASRTRGGLDTQYF	TGTGCCAGCAGAACGCGGGGGGGCCTGGATACGCAGTATTTT
TRBV6-1	.	15	.	TRBJ2-5	CASSRRGGYQETQYF	TGTGCCAGCAGTCGCAGGGGGGGGTACCAAGAGACCCAGTACTTC
TRBV29-1	.	12	.	TRBJ2-1	CSVARGYNEQFF	TGCAGCGTTGCCCGGGGGTACAATGAGCAGTTCTTC
TRBV15	.	13	.	TRBJ2-3	CATSRGKTDTQYF	TGTGCCACCAGCAGAGGAAAAACAGATACGCAGTATTTT
TRBV19	TRBD2	15	few	TRBJ2-7	CASSIGTSGSYEQYF	TGTGCCAGTAGCATCGGGACTAGCGGCTCCTACGAGCAGTACTTC
TRBV3-1	.	12	few	TRBJ2-7	CASSQARAEQYF	TGTGCCAGCAGCCAGGCCCGAGCCGAGCAGTACTTC
TRBV30	.	14	few	TRBJ2-7	CAWSVGGASYEQYF	TGTGCCTGGAGTGTAGGAGGGGCCAGTTACGAGCAGTACTTC
TRBV24-1	TRBD1	18	.	TRBJ2-2	CATSDDRGFRANTGELFF	TGTGCCACCAGTGATGACAGGGGCTTCAGGGCGAACACCGGGGAGCTGTTTTTT
TRBV12-3/TRBV12-4	.	12	.	TRBJ2-6	CASSLERGVLTF	TGTGCCAGCAGTTTGGAGAGGGGCGTCCTGACTTTC
TRBV5-1	.	15	.	TRBJ1-5	CASSLDSGKNQPQHF	TGCGCCAGCAGCCTCGATTCGGGGAAGAATCAGCCCCAGCATTTT
TRBV4-1	TRBD2	16	once	TRBJ2-7	CASSQDLRGGFREQYF	TGCGCCAGCAGCCAAGATCTGCGCGGGGGGTTCCGGGAGCAGTACTTC
TRBV5-6	.	15	few	TRBJ1-2	CASRMDSGSNYGYTF	TGTGCCAGCAGAATGGACAGCGGGTCTAACTATGGCTACACCTTC
TRBV19	.	13	.	TRBJ2-7	CATSPPPTGEQYF	TGTGCCACCTCCCCCCCTCCCACCGGCGAGCAGTACTTC
TRBV10-3	TRBD2	15	.	TRBJ2-3	CAISLAGGAADTQYF	TGTGCCATCAGTTTAGCGGGAGGGGCCGCAGATACGCAGTATTTT
TRBV3-1	TRBD2	13	few	TRBJ2-7	CASSQGTSSEQYF	TGTGCCAGCAGCCAAGGGACTAGCAGCGAGCAGTACTTC
TRBV6-2/TRBV6-3	TRBD1	16	many	TRBJ1-5	CASTSGGHLGNQPQHF	TGTGCCAGCACTTCAGGGGGCCATCTGGGCAATCAGCCCCAGCATTTT
TRBV29-1	.	13	.	TRBJ1-4	CSVESPGGEKLFF	TGCAGCGTGGAGTCACCTGGAGGTGAAAAACTGTTTTTT
TRBV4-1	.	14	.	TRBJ1-2	CASSQQYGNYGYTF	TGCGCCAGCAGCCAGCAGTATGGAAACTATGGCTACACCTTC
TRBV12-3/TRBV12-4	.	13	many	TRBJ1-3	CASSAGTLSTIYF	TGTGCCAGCAGTGCCGGGACCCTTAGCACCATATATTTT
TRBV29-1	TRBD2	15	few	TRBJ2-3	CSVDHIAGSTDTQYF	TGCAGCGTTGATCATATAGCGGGGTCCACAGATACGCAGTATTTT
TRBV6-1	.	11	.	TRBJ1-5	CASKGNQPQHF	TGTGCCAGCAAAGGCAATCAGCCCCAGCATTTT
TRBV7-2	.	12	.	TRBJ2-1	CASSSLRLEQFF	TGTGCCAGCAGCTCCCTCCGTCTTGAGCAGTTCTTC
TRBV20-1	.	13	.	TRBJ1-1	CSALPVTYTEAFF	TGCAGTGCCCTCCCGGTGACATACACTGAAGCTTTCTTT
TRBV28	TRBD2	11	.	TRBJ2-7	CASSYPGLAAF	TGTGCCAGCAGTTATCCGGGACTAGCGGCATTC
TRBV3-1	TRBD2	14	.	TRBJ2-5	CASSHSGSQETQYF	TGTGCCAGCAGCCATAGCGGGTCCCAAGAGACCCAGTACTTC
TRBV12-3/TRBV12-4	.	15	many	TRBJ1-5	CASSLETGRDHPQHF	TGTGCCAGCAGTTTAGAGACAGGCCGAGATCACCCCCAGCATTTT
TRBV6-5	.	12	many	TRBJ1-2	CASSYGTGGYTF	TGTGCCAGCAGTTACGGGACGGGTGGCTACACCTTC
TRBV23-1	.	15	many	TRBJ1-4	CASSHQTPTNEKLFF	TGCGCCAGCAGTCATCAGACGCCAACTAATGAAAAACTGTTTTTT
TRBV10-3	.	14	few	TRBJ1-1	CAISESTTNTEAFF	TGTGCCATCAGTGAAAGTACAACGAACACTGAAGCTTTCTTT
TRBV2	TRBD1	14	.	TRBJ2-7	CASSGQGFSYEQYF	TGTGCCAGCAGCGGACAGGGCTTCTCCTACGAGCAGTACTTC
TRBV4-1	TRBD1	17	few	TRBJ1-3	CASSQDKGAMVRNTIYF	TGCGCCAGCAGCCAAGATAAGGGGGCGATGGTTAGAAACACCATATATTTT
TRBV3-1	.	13	few	TRBJ1-5	CASSQVKDQPQHF	TGTGCCAGCAGCCAAGTGAAGGATCAGCCCCAGCATTTT
TRBV28	.	16	.	TRBJ1-3	CASSILGTGPGNTIYF	TGTGCCAGCAGCATATTGGGTACAGGGCCAGGAAACACCATATATTTT
TRBV7-9	.	13	.	TRBJ1-2	CASSRDFNYGYTF	TGTGCCAGCAGCCGGGATTTCAACTATGGCTACACCTTC
TRBV29-1	TRBD1	12	few	TRBJ2-5	CSVTTGLETQYF	TGCAGCGTCACGACAGGGTTGGAGACCCAGTACTTC
TRBV6-1	.	15	.	TRBJ2-2	CASSQGGVRAGELFF	TGTGCCAGCAGTCAAGGGGGGGTTCGGGCCGGGGAGCTGTTTTTT
TRBV5-1	TRBD1	16	.	TRBJ2-1	CASSPGQGPGYNEQFF	TGCGCCAGCAGCCCGGGACAGGGGCCGGGATACAATGAGCAGTTCTTC
TRBV19	.	12	.	TRBJ1-6	CASSNRDSPLHF	TGTGCCAGTAGTAACAGGGACTCACCCCTCCACTTT
TRBV27	.	14	few	TRBJ2-2	CASSHGLNTGELFF	TGTGCCAGCAGCCACGGACTCAACACCGGGGAGCTGTTTTTT
TRBV9	.	14	.	TRBJ1-2	CASSVVTANYGYTF	TGTGCCAGCAGCGTAGTGACAGCTAACTATGGCTACACCTTC
TRBV20-1	TRBD2	15	.	TRBJ2-3	CSASSPSGNTDTQYF	TGCAGTGCTTCCAGCCCTAGCGGGAACACAGATACGCAGTATTTT
TRBV29-1	TRBD2	13	.	TRBJ2-1	CSVLAGGHNEQFF	TGCAGCGTACTAGCGGGGGGTCACAATGAGCAGTTCTTC
TRBV7-8	TRBD2	17	many	TRBJ2-1	CASSLRAASGGPNEQFF	TGTGCCAGCAGCTTAAGGGCTGCGAGCGGGGGCCCCAATGAGCAGTTCTTC
TRBV28	TRBD1	14	few	TRBJ1-2	CASSRTGGWYGYTF	TGTGCCAGCAGCAGAACAGGGGGTTGGTATGGCTACACCTTC
TRBV5-1	.	16	few	TRBJ1-2	CASSLPNETNNYGYTF	TGCGCCAGCAGCTTGCCTAATGAGACTAATAACTATGGCTACACCTTC
TRBV4-3	.	15	.	TRBJ1-6	CASSQAGRVDSPLHF	TGCGCCAGCAGCCAAGCCGGGAGGGTGGATTCACCCCTCCACTTT
TRBV9	.	14	few	TRBJ1-6	CASSVERAGSPLHF	TGTGCCAGCAGCGTAGAACGGGCCGGGTCACCCCTCCACTTT
TRBV5-1	.	14	few	TRBJ2-7	CASSLAGQDYEQYF	TGCGCCAGCAGCTTGGCGGGACAAGACTACGAGCAGTACTTC
TRBV4-1	.	13	few	TRBJ1-5	CASSQDLTQPQHF	TGCGCCAGCAGCCAAGATCTTACGCAGCCCCAGCATTTT
TRBV9	.	15	.	TRBJ2-7	CASSPDNYLRDEQYF	TGTGCCAGCAGCCCCGACAACTACCTGAGGGACGAGCAGTACTTC